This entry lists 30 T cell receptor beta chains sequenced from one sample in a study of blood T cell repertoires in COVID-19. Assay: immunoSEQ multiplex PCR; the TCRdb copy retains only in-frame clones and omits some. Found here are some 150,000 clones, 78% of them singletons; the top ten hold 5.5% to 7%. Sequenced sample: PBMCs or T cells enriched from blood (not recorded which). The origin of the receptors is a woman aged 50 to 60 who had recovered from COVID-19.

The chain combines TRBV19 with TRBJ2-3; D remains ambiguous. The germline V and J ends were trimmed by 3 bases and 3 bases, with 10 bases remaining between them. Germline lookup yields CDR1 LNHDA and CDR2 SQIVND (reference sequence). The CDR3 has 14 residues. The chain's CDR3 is CASSIEKRTDTQYF. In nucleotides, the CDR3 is TGTGCCAGTAGTATCGAGAAGCGAACAGATACGCAGTATTTT. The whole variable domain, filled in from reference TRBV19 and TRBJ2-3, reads DGGITQSPKYLFRKEGQNVTLSCEQNLNHDAMYWYRQDPGQGLRLIYYSQIVNDFQKGDIAEGYSVSREKKESFPLTVTSAQKNPTAFYLCASSIEKRTDTQYFGPGTRLTVL.

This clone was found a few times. CDR3 bases: TGTGCCAGCAGCCAACACGAAAACAGGGTTAAGAATGGCTACACCTTC. Translation: CASSQHENRVKNGYTF. The V and J genes are TRBV27 and TRBJ1-2, with D perhaps matching TRBD1 (6 bases). The CDR3 has 16 amino acids. Germline CDR1 MNHEY, CDR2 SMNVEV (reference sequence). The germline V and J ends were trimmed by 6 bases and 6 bases, with 23 bases remaining between them.

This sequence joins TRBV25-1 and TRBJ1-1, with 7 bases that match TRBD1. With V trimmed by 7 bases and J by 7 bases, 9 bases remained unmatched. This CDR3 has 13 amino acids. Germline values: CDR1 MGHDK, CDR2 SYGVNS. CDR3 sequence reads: CASTRGTDIEAFF. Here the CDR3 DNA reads TGTGCCAGCACCCGAGGGACAGATATTGAAGCTTTCTTT.

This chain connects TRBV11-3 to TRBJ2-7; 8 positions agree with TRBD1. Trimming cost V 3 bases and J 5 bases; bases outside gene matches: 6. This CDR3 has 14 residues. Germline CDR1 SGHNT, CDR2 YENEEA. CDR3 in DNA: TGTGCCAGCAGCTTTAGCGGACAGGGCGACGAGCAGTACTTC. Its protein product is CASSFSGQGDEQYF.

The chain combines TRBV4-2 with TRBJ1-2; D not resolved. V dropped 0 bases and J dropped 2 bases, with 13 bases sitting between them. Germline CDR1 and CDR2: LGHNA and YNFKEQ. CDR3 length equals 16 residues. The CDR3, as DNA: TGTGCCAGCAGCCAAGAACTATTGGCCGAGAACTATGGCTACACCTTC. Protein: CASSQELLAENYGYTF.

The CDR3 spells CASSAYFGGENTGELFF. CDR3 sequence (DNA): TGTGCCAGCAGTGCCTATTTTGGGGGCGAGAACACCGGGGAGCTGTTTTTT. The chain uses TRBV28 and TRBJ2-2; weak D call: TRBD1 (6 bases). Trimming pared 5 bases from V and 1 base from J, leaving 17 bases between. CDR1 is MDHEN and CDR2 is SYDVKM in the germline V gene. The CDR3 is made up of 17 amino acids.

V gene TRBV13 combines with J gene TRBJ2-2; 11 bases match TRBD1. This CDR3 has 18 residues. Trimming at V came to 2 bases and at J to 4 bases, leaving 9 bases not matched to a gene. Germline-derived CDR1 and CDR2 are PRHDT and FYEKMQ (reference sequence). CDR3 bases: TGTGCCAGCAGCTTAATTTTCGGGACAGGGGGTATCACCGGGGAGCTGTTTTTT. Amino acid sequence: CASSLIFGTGGITGELFF.

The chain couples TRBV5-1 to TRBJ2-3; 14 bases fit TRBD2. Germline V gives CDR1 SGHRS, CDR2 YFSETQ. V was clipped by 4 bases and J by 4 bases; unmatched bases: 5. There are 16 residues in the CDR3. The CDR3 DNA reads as TGCGCCAGCAGCATGACTAGCGGGGGGGCCGCAGATACGCAGTATTTT. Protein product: CASSMTSGGAADTQYF. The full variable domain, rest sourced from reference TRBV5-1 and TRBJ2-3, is KAGVTQTPRYLIKTRGQQVTLSCSPISGHRSVSWYQQTPGQGLQFLFEYFSETQRNKGNFPGRFSGRQFSNSRSEMNVSTLELGDSALYLCASSMTSGGAADTQYFGPGTRLTVL.

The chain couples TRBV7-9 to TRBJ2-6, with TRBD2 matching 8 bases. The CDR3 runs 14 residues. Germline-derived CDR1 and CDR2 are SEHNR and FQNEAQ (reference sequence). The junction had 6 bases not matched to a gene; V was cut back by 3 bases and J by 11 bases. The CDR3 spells CASSFAGGRDVLTF. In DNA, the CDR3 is TGTGCCAGCAGCTTTGCGGGGGGTAGAGACGTCCTGACTTTC.

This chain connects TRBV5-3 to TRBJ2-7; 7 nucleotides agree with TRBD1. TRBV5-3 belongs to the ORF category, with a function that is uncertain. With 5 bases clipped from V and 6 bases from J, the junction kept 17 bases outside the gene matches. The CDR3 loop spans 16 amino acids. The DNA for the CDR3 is TGTGCCAGAAGTCATCCGGCGACAGGGAGATTGGGCGAGCAGTACGTC. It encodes CARSHPATGRLGEQYV.

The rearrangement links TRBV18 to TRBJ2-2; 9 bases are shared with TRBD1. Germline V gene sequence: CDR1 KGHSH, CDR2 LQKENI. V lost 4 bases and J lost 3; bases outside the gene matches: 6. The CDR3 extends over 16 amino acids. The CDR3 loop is CASSRRQGGDTGELFF. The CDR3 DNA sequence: TGTGCCAGCTCACGAAGACAGGGGGGTGACACCGGGGAGCTGTTTTTT. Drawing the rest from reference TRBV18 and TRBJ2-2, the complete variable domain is NAGVMQNPRHLVRRRGQEARLRCSPMKGHSHVYWYRQLPEEGLKFMVYLQKENIIDESGMPKERFSAEFPKEGPSILRIQQVVRGDSAAYFCASSRRQGGDTGELFFGEGSRLTVL.

The CDR3 DNA follows: TGTGCCAGCAGCTTAGATCGGGGGGGGTACAATGAGCAGTTCTTC. Its protein is CASSLDRGGYNEQFF. The gene calls are TRBV11-3 and TRBJ2-1; TRBD2 agrees at 8 bases. V dropped 0 bases and J dropped 4; count of bases not matched to a gene: 2. The germline V gene encodes CDR1 SGHNT and CDR2 YENEEA. CDR3 length equals 15 residues.

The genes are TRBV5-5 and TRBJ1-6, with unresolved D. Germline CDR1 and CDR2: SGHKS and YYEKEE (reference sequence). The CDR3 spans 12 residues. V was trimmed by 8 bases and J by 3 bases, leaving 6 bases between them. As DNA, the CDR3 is TGTGCCAGTCGGGGCTATAATTCACCCCTCCACTTT. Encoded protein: CASRGYNSPLHF. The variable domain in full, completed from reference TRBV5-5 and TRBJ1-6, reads DAGVTQSPTHLIKTRGQQVTLRCSPISGHKSVSWYQQVLGQGPQFIFQYYEKEERGRGNFPDRFSARQFPNYSSELNVNALLLGDSALYLCASRGYNSPLHFGNGTRLTVT.

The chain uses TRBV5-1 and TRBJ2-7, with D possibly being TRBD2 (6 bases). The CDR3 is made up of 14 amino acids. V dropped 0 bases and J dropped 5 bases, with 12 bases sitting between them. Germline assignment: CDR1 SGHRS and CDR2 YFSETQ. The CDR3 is CASSLAGGKDEQYF. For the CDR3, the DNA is TGCGCCAGCAGCTTGGCCGGGGGAAAGGACGAGCAGTACTTC.

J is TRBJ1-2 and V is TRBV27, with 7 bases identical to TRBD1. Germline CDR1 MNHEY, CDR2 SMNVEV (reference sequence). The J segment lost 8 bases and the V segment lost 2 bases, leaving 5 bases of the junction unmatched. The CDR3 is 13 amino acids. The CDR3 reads CASSLNQGGGYTF. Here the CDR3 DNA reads TGTGCCAGCAGTTTAAATCAGGGGGGCGGCTACACCTTC.

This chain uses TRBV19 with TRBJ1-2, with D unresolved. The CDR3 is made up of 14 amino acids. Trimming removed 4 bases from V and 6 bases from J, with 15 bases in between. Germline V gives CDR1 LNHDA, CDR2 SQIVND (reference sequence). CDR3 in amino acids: CASSTPQKIDGYTF. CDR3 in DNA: TGTGCCAGTAGTACCCCACAGAAGATCGATGGCTACACCTTC.

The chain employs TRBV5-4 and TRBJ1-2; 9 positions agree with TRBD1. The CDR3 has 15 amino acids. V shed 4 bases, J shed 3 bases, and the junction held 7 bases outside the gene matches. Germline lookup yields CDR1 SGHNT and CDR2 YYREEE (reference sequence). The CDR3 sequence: CASSLTGGLDYGYTF. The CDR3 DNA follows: TGTGCCAGCAGCCTGACAGGGGGTTTGGACTATGGCTACACCTTC.

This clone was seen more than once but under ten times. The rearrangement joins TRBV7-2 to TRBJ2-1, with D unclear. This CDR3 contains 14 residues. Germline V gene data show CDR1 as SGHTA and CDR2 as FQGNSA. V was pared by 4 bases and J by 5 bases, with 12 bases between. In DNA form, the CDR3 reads TGTGCCAGCAGCTCCTACAGCCCGAACAATGAGCAGTTCTTC. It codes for CASSSYSPNNEQFF.

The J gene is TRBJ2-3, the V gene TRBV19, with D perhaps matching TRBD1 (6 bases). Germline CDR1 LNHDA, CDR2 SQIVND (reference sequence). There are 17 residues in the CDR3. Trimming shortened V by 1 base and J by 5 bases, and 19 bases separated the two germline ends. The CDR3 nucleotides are TGTGCCAGTAGTATAGCCTTTCGAAGGGGGATTCAAGATACGCAGTATTTT. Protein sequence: CASSIAFRRGIQDTQYF.

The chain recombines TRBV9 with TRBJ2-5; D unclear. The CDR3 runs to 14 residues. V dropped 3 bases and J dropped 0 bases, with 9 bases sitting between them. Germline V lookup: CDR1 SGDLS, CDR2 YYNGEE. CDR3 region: CASSGHLYQETQYF. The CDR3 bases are TGTGCCAGCAGCGGTCATTTGTACCAAGAGACCCAGTACTTC.

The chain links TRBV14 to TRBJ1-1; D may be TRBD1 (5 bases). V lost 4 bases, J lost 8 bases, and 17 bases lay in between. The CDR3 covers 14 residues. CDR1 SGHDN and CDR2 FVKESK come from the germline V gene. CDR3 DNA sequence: TGTGCCAGCAGCCTCTCCGGGGGAGACGTGGAAGCTTTCTTT. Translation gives CASSLSGGDVEAFF.

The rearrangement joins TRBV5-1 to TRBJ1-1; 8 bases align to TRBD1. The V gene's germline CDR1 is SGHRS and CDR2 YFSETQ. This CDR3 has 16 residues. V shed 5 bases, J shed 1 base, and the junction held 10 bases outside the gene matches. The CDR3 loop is CASSSGGLRRNTEAFF. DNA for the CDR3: TGCGCCAGCAGTTCAGGGGGCCTCAGGAGGAACACTGAAGCTTTCTTT.

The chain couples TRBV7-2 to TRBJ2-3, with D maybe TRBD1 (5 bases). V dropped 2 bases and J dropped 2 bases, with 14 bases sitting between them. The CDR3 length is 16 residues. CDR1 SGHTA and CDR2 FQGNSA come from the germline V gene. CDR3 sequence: CASSLFGSGITDTQYF. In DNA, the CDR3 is TGTGCCAGCAGCTTATTCGGGTCAGGGATCACAGATACGCAGTATTTT.

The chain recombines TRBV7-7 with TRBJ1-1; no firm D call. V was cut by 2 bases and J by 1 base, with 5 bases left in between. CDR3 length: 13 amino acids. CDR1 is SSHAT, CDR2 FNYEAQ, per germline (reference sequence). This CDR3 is CASSLLPNTEAFF. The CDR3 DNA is TGTGCCAGCAGCTTACTTCCGAACACTGAAGCTTTCTTT.

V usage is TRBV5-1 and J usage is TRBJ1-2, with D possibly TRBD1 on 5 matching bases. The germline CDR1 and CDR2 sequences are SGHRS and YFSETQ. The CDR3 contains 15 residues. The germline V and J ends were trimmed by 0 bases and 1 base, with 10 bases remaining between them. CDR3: CASSLGTGDNYGYTF. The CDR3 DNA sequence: TGCGCCAGCAGCTTGGGTACAGGAGATAACTATGGCTACACCTTC.

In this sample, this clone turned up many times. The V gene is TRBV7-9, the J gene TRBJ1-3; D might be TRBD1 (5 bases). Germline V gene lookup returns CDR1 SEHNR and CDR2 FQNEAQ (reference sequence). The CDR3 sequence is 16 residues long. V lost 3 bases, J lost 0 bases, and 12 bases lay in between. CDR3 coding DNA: TGTGCCAGCAGCTTCCCCAGGGCCCTCTCTGGAAACACCATATATTTT. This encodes CASSFPRALSGNTIYF.

The CDR3 DNA is TGTGCCAGCAGCTGGGGACAGGAGTATGGCTACACCTTC. Translated: CASSWGQEYGYTF. The chain is built from TRBV11-1 and TRBJ1-2; TRBD1 matches 8 bases. CDR3 length equals 13 residues. After removal of 4 bases from V and 5 bases from J, the junction contained 3 bases not matched to a gene. Looked up from germline, CDR1 is SGHAT and CDR2 is FQDESV (reference sequence).

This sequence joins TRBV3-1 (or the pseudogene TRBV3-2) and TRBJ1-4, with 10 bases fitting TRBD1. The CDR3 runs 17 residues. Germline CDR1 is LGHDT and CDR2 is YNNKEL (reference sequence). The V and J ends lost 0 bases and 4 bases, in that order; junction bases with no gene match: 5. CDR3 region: CASSQEGTGARNEKLFF. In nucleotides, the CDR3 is TGTGCCAGCAGCCAAGAGGGGACAGGGGCGCGTAATGAAAAACTGTTTTTT.

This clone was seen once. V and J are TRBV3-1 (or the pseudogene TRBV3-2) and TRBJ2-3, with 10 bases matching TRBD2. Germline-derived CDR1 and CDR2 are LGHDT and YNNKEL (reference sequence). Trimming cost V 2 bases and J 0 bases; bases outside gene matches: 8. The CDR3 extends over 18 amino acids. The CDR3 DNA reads TGTGCCAGCAGCCAATCGCCGGGACTAGCGACTAGCACAGATACGCAGTATTTT. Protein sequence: CASSQSPGLATSTDTQYF.

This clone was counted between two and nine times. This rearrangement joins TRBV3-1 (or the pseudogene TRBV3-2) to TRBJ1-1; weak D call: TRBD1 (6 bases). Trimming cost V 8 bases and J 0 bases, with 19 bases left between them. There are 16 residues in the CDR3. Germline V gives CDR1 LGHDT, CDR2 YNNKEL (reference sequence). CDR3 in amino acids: CASSRGQSFMNTEAFF. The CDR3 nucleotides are TGTGCCAGCTCCCGAGGACAGAGCTTTATGAACACTGAAGCTTTCTTT.